This TCR beta chain originates from a study of blood T cell repertoires in COVID-19. Whole-study context: Sources were T cells, B-cell-depleted T cells, or PBMCs; the material itself was cDNA or gDNA.

This clone has only a few counts. Repertoires were generated with immunoSEQ multiplex PCR, while TCRdb's copy carries only in-frame clones and drops some. The data show about 170,000 clones, approximately 85% seen once. The germline V gene encodes CDR1 WSHSY and CDR2 SAAADI. The V segment lost 8 bases and the J segment 5 bases; nucleotides outside the gene matches: 11. CDR3 length: 15 residues. Sequenced material: peripheral blood. The chain is built from TRBV10-2 and TRBJ2-2; 7 bases fit TRBD1. The source of this sequence is a man aged 55 to 70 who had recovered from COVID-19. The chain's CDR3 is CASSGWTGRTGELFF. For the CDR3, the DNA is TGCGCCAGCTCGGGGTGGACAGGAAGGACCGGGGAGCTGTTTTTT.